This TCR beta chain comes out of a study of blood T cell repertoires in COVID-19. Study as a whole: Samples came from the United States, Italy and Spain, spanning acute and convalescent COVID-19. PBMCs, B-cell-depleted T cells, or T cells provided the cDNA or gDNA that made up the material.

In its sample, this clone was seen a few times. In the original processing: Cell counts per sample came from amplifying reference gene primers. Method: immunoSEQ multiplex PCR; TCRdb's copy keeps in-frame clones and lacks some. For V, J and clone size, that table is used; D and trimming come from the DNA. The sample holds around 130,000 clones; around three quarters are singletons and the top ten take about a tenth. Sequencing was done on a sample of peripheral blood. The sequence came from a human donor in a cohort sampled during active COVID-19.

CDR3 DNA: TGTGCCAGCAGCTTAGTCGGGAGTTTCGCGAACACCGGGGAGCTGTTTTTT. Translating gives CASSLVGSFANTGELFF. V and J are TRBV11-2 and TRBJ2-2, with D perhaps matching TRBD2 (6 bases). CDR1 SGHAT and CDR2 FQNNGV come from the germline V gene. The CDR3 runs to 17 residues. V was trimmed by 1 base and J by 0 bases, leaving 12 bases between them.